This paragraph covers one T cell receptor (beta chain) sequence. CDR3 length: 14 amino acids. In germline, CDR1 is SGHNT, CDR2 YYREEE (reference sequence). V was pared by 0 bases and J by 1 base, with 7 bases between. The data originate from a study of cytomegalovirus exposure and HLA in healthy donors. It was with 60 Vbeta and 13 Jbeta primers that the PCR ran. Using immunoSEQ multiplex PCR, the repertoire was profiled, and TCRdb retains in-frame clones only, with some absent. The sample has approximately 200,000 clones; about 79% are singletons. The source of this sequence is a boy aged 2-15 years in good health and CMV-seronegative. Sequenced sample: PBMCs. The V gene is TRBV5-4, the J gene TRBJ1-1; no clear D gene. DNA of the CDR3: TGTGCCAGCAGCTTGGACACCAAGAACACTGAAGCTTTCTTT. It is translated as CASSLDTKNTEAFF.